This T cell receptor beta chain is drawn from a study of T cell repertoires in cytomegalovirus infection. Across the study: Based on public TCR beta signatures, there were indications of CMV infection and of a matching HLA type.

Note on this clonotype: Its cognate antigen is unknown.

TCRdb itself ran the reads through MiXCR, one entry per CDR3 protein. This sample has about 180,000 distinct CDR3 sequences, with about 15% found just once. Notes on the study in general: HLA-C-restricted CMV-specific TCR beta clonotypes prevailed in the ex vivo response. Using cumulative public TCR beta family frequency, the authors identified those who carried CMV together with the relevant HLA.

This TCR was sampled from a human donor in good health (CMV status not recorded). Some clones in this sample may be carry-over from other donors' samples. The sequencing sample was made of CD8+ T cells from PBMCs.

CDR3 region: CASSFGQGNQETQYF. In DNA form, the CDR3 reads TGTGCCAGCAGTTTTGGACAGGGCAACCAAGAGACCCAGTACTTC. The rearrangement joins TRBV6-5 to TRBJ2-5; 8 bases are shared with TRBD1. Trimming removed 4 bases from V and 0 bases from J; junction bases left unmatched: 4. The CDR3 sequence is 15 residues long. The V gene's germline CDR1 is MNHEY and CDR2 SVGAGI.